The text below deals with one T cell receptor beta chain. The antigen this receptor binds is unknown. No base quality values were provided; no much bigger clone lies one nucleotide off. In the germline V gene (reference sequence), CDR1 corresponds to PRHDT and CDR2 to FYEKMQ. From V the trimming removes 3 bases and from J it removes 1 base, while the gene matches leave 8 bases of the junction unaccounted for. The CDR3 measures 18 amino acids from cysteine to phenylalanine. The only DNA kept is the CDR3, 54 bases in frame from the first base. These data originate in a study of T cell changes during pregnancy in multiple sclerosis (dated by TCRdb to between 2017 and 2020). For the wider study: Changes in the T cell repertoire over the course of pregnancy were examined in this study in women with multiple sclerosis.

Receptors were amplified or captured by the immunoSEQ multiplex PCR assay. This is the immuneACCESS table as TCRdb keeps it, with only in-frame sequences that have V and J called. A part of the clones is gone; compared with another copy, unresolved V genes explain less than half, and the rest is unexplained. This sample has over 45,000 clones in its table, and approximately 90% of those were observed once. The ten most abundant clones make up roughly 0.59% of the sample. The sequence came from a female donor with multiple sclerosis, enrolled in a pregnancy study. This specimen consisted of CD4+ T cells from peripheral blood mononuclear cells, obtained after pregnancy. The sequence joins TRBV13 to TRBJ2-2, with TRBD2 identical over 10 junction bases. The CDR3 reads CASSFNSGRVVNTGELFF. The DNA sequence is as follows: TGTGCCAGCAGCTTTAACAGCGGGAGGGTCGTGAACACCGGGGAGCTGTTTTTT.